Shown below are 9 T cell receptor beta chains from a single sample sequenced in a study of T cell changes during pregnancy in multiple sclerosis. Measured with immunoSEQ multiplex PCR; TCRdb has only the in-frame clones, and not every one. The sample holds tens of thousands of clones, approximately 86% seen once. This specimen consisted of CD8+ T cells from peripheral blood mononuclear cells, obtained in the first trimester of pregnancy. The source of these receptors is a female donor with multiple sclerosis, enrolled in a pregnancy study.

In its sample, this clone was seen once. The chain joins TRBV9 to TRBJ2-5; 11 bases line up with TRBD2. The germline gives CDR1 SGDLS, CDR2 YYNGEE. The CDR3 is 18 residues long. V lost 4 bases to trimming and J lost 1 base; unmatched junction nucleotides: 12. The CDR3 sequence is CASSPTPPSGRFQETQYF. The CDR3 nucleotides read TGTGCCAGCAGCCCTACCCCCCCTAGCGGGAGGTTCCAAGAGACCCAGTACTTC.

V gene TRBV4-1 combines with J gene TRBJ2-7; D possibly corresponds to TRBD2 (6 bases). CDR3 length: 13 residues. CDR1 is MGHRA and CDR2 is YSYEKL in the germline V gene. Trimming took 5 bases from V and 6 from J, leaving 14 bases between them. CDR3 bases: TGCGCCAGCAGCGACCGGGGAGGCCTCGAGCAGTACTTC. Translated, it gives CASSDRGGLEQYF.

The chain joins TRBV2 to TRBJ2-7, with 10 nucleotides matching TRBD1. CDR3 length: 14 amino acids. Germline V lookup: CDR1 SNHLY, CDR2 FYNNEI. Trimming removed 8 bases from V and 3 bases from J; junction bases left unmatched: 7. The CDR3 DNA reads TGTGCCAGCGGTCCGGGACAGGGGAACTACGAGCAGTACTTC. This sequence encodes CASGPGQGNYEQYF. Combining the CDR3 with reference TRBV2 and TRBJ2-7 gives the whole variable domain EPEVTQTPSHQVTQMGQEVILRCVPISNHLYFYWYRQILGQKVEFLVSFYNNEISEKSEIFDDQFSVERPDGSNFTLKIRSTKLEDSAMYFCASGPGQGNYEQYFGPGTRLTVT.

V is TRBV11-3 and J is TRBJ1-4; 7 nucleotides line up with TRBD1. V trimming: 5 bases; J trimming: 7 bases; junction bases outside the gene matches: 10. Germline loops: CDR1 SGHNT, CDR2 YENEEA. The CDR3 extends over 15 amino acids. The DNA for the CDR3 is TGTGCCAGCAGCCCCCGACAGGGCGGCGGTGAAAAACTGTTTTTT. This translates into CASSPRQGGGEKLFF. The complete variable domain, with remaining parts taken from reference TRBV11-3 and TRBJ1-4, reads EAGVVQSPRYKIIEKKQPVAFWCNPISGHNTLYWYLQNLGQGPELLIRYENEEAVDDSQLPKDRFSAERLKGVDSTLKIQPAELGDSAVYLCASSPRQGGGEKLFFGSGTQLSVL.

CDR3 sequence reads: CASSPTLGTGVNQPQHF. In nucleotides, the CDR3 is TGTGCCAGCAGCCCAACCCTTGGGACAGGGGTCAATCAGCCCCAGCATTTT. The chain uses TRBV27 and TRBJ1-5, with 10 bases that match TRBD1. The germline V gene encodes CDR1 MNHEY and CDR2 SMNVEV (reference sequence). V lost 6 bases to trimming and J lost 3 bases; unmatched junction nucleotides: 11. The CDR3 is 17 amino acids.

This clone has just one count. DNA for the CDR3: TGTGCCAGCAGCTTCCAGGGTTATAGCAATCAGCCCCAGCATTTT. It translates to CASSFQGYSNQPQHF. The chain combines TRBV5-6 with TRBJ1-5; perhaps TRBD1 as D (5 bases). Germline V gene lookup returns CDR1 SGHDT and CDR2 YYEEEE. V lost 2 bases to trimming and J lost 0 bases, with 9 bases between them. The CDR3 covers 15 residues.

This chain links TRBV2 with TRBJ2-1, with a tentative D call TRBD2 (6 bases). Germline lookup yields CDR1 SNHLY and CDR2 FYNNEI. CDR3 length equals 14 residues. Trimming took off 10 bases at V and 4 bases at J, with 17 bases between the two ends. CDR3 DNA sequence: TGTGCCACTCTTGGAGAGGGACTTTACAATGAGCAGTTCTTC. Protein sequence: CATLGEGLYNEQFF.

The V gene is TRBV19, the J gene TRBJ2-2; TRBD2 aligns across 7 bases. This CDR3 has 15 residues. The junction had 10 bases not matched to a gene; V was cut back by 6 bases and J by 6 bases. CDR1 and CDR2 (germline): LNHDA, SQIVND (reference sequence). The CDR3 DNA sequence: TGTGCCAGTAGCCTCAGCACTAGCGAATCCGGGGAGCTGTTTTTT. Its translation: CASSLSTSESGELFF.

The CDR3 here is CASIPSGSLSYNSPLHF. The CDR3 DNA sequence: TGTGCCAGTATCCCTTCTGGTAGCCTCTCCTATAATTCACCCCTCCACTTT. The chain recombines TRBV27 with TRBJ1-6; D not certain. CDR1 is MNHEY, CDR2 SMNVEV, per germline (reference sequence). The CDR3 loop spans 17 amino acids. Deletions cut 9 bases from V and 0 bases from J, with 18 bases between.